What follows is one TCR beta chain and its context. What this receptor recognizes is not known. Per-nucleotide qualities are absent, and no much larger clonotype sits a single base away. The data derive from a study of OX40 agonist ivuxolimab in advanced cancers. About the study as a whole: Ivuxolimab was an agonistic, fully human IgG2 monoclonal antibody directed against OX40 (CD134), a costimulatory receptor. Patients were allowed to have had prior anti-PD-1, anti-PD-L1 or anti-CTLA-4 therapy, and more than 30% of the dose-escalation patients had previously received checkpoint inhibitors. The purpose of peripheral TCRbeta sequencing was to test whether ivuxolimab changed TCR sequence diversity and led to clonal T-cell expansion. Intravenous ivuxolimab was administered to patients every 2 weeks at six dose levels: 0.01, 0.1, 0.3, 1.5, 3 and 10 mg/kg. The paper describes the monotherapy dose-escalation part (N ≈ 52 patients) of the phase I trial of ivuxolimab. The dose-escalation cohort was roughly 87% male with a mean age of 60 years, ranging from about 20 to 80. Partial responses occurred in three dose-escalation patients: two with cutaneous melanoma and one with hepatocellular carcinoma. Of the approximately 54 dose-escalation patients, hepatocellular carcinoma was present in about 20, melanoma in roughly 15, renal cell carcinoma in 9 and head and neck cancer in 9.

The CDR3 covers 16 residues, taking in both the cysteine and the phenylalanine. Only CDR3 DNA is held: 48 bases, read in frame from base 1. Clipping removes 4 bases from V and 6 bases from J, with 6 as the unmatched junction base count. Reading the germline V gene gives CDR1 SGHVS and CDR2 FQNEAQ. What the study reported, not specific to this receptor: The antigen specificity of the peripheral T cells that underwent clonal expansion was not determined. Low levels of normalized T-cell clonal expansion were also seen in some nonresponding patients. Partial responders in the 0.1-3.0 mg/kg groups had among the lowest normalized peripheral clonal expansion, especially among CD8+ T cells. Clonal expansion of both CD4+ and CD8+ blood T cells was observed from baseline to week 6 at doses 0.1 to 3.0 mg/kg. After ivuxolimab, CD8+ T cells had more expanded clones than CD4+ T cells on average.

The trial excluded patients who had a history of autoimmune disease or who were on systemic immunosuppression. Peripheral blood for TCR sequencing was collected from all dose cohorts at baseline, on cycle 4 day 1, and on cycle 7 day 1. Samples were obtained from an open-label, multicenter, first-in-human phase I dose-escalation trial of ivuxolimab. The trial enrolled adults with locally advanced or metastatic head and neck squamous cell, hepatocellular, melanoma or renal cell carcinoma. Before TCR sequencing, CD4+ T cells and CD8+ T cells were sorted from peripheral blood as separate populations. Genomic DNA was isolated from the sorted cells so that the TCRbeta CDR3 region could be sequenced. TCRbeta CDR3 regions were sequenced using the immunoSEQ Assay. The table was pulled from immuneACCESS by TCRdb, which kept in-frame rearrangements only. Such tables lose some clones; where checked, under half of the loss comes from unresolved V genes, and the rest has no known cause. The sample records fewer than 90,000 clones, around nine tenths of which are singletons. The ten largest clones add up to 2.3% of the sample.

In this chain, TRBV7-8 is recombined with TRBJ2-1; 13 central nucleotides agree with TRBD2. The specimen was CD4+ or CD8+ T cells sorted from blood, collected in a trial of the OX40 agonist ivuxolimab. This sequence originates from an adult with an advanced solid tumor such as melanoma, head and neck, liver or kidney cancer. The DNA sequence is TGTGCCAGCAGCTCGCCCGGGACTAGCGGGACCAATGAGCAGTTCTTC. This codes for CASSSPGTSGTNEQFF.